The sequence of this T cell receptor (beta chain) was determined in a study of T cells in localized non-small cell lung cancer. Findings of the study overall: Appearing in adjacent lung were a median about 50 of the top 100 tumor clones.

Germline lookup yields CDR1 MNHEY and CDR2 SVGAGI. V was shortened by 2 bases and J by 3 bases, with 8 bases between the two germline ends. The length of the CDR3 is 14 residues. As concerns this clone: Its specificity is not known.

Using immunoSEQ multiplex PCR, the repertoire was profiled, and TCRdb retains in-frame clones only, with some absent. The sample contains approximately 140,000 clones, about 90% of which appear only once. The source is a female donor older than 55 with stage I lung adenocarcinoma. This chain connects TRBV6-5 to TRBJ1-5; D remains unclear. The sample was peripheral blood, taken before any cancer treatment. The CDR3: CASSYDGVNQPQHF. The CDR3 DNA follows: TGTGCCAGCAGTTACGATGGAGTCAATCAGCCCCAGCATTTT.